This T cell receptor beta chain stems from a study of blood T cell repertoires in COVID-19 (dated by TCRdb to 2018 to 2020). Regarding the complete study: Collaborator samples came from the United States, Italy and Spain and covered acute and convalescent phases of COVID-19. A de-identified subject ID, COVID-19 status, age in years and sex were almost always included in the sample metadata. The repertoires were released in a freely available public database intended as a resource for research on the immune response to SARS-CoV-2. Samples came from the ongoing ImmuneRACE study (first 160 participants) plus 1,254 subjects from 6 global collaborators. The dataset comprised deeply sampled blood TCRbeta repertoires from subjects exposed to, actively infected with, or recovered from COVID-19. Where available, HLA class I and class II types were taken from metadata supplied by the sample provider and were not determined by assay-based typing. The prospective study material was composed of cDNA or gDNA derived from T cells, B-cell-depleted T cells, or PBMCs.

Study-wide findings and limitations: The amount of clinical and demographic metadata varied by source and participant and was provided uncurated.

About this clone itself: Its antigen remains unidentified. Per-base qualities were not stored, and no clone one base away is much larger.

TCRbeta CDR3 regions were amplified from genomic DNA using the immunoSEQ Assay, a bias-controlled multiplex PCR. Processing in the source paper ran as follows. The number of nucleated cells in each sample was estimated by amplification of reference gene primers within the assay. Sequence reads were collapsed and filtered to measure the absolute abundance of every unique TCRbeta CDR3 rearrangement. Productive Simpson clonality was computed per sample as the square root of Simpson's diversity index over productive rearrangements. The table was pulled from immuneACCESS by TCRdb, which kept in-frame rearrangements only. Such tables lose some clones; where checked, under half of the loss comes from unresolved V genes, and the rest has no known cause. V and J calls and clone size come straight from that table; D and trimming were deduced from the DNA. This sample lists 200,000 or so clones; around nine tenths were detected once. The top ten clonotypes cover around 0.84% of the sample.

One collaborating source in Seattle enrolled patients while the patients were actively infected and followed the patients over time throughout the course of disease. Whole blood was collected in K2EDTA tubes by collaborating institutions according to the institutions' own protocols. Collaborator samples were shipped for TCRbeta analysis as frozen whole blood, isolated PBMCs, or DNA extracted from either sample type. The clonotype was recovered from a man in his 60s with COVID-19, enrolled during active disease. What was sequenced was peripheral blood.

The CDR3 reads CASTPREKGTYEQYF. The DNA reads as follows: TGTGCCAGCACGCCTCGGGAGAAAGGGACCTACGAGCAGTACTTC. The chain couples TRBV18 to TRBJ2-7; TRBD2 is a weak D gene call, 6 bases matching. Trimming removed 8 bases from V and 2 bases from J, leaving 19 bases between the germline ends. The germline V gene gives CDR1 as KGHSH and CDR2 as LQKENI. The CDR3 runs 15 amino acids, cysteine and phenylalanine included. Only the CDR3 DNA is retained, 45 bases long and in frame from the first base.